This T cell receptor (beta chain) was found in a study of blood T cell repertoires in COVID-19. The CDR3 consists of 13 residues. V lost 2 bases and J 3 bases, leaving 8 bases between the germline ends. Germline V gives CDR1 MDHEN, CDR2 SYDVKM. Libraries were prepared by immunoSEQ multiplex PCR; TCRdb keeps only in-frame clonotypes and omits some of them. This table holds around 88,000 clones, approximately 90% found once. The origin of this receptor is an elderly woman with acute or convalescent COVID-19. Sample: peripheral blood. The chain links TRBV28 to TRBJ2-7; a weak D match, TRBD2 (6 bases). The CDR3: CASSLGGIYEQYF. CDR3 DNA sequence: TGTGCCAGCAGTTTAGGGGGGATCTACGAGCAGTACTTC.